The T cell receptor beta chain under discussion was sequenced for a study of cytomegalovirus exposure and HLA in healthy donors. 13 Jbeta primers and 60 Vbeta primers were used for the PCR. Clones were read by immunoSEQ multiplex PCR, and TCRdb kept only the in-frame ones, dropping some. The sample includes 140,000 to 150,000 clones, roughly 74% of them seen just once. Material: PBMCs. The source of this sequence is a woman aged 18-30 years in good health and CMV-seropositive.

The CDR3 sequence: CASSPADRATEAFF. The CDR3 DNA sequence: TGTGCCAGCAGCCCCGCGGACAGGGCCACTGAAGCTTTCTTT. The rearrangement links TRBV5-4 to TRBJ1-1, with TRBD1 matching 8 bases. The junction had 6 bases not matched to a gene; V was cut back by 4 bases and J by 4 bases. Germline-derived CDR1 and CDR2 are SGHNT and YYREEE (reference sequence). The CDR3 covers 14 residues.